What follows is one T cell receptor (beta chain) and its context. CDR1 is LGHDT, CDR2 YNNKEL, per germline (reference sequence). This CDR3 spans 15 amino acids. Trimming removed 3 bases from V and 2 bases from J, with 8 bases in between. The data originate from a study of CD8 T cells in Susac syndrome. Controls comprised healthy donors matched for age and sex. The RNA, 0.5 to 1 ug, was put through reverse transcription using random hexamers. TCRdb ran MiXCR on the immunoSEQ multiplex PCR reads and lists one entry per CDR3 protein. The profile shows approximately 70,000 distinct CDR3 sequences, 95% of them singletons.

This sequence originates from a human donor in good health. J is TRBJ2-6 and V is TRBV3-1; a possible D gene is TRBD1 (5 bases). Sequencing was carried out using CD8+ T cells from PBMCs. The CDR3 DNA follows: TGTGCCAGCAGCCACACAGGAGCTGGGGCCAACGTCCTGACTTTC. Its protein is CASSHTGAGANVLTF. The whole variable domain, filled in from reference TRBV3-1 and TRBJ2-6, reads DTAVSQTPKYLVTQMGNDKSIKCEQNLGHDTMYWYKQDSKKFLKIMFSYNNKELIINETVPNRFSPKSPDKAHLNLHINSLELGDSAVYFCASSHTGAGANVLTFGAGSRLTVL.